The clone carrying this T cell receptor beta chain was found a few times. What it binds is not known. The source of the sample is a study of beta chain features in type 1 diabetes. As for the study in general: Healthy donors resembled patients in age, gender and cell yields. Study conclusions and caveats: A moderate, significant TCRB CDR3 shortening appeared in type 1 diabetes across four CD4+ subsets.

J lost 3 bases, V lost 5 bases, and 7 bases had no gene match. Germline CDR1 is SGHRS and CDR2 is YFSETQ. The CDR3 has 15 amino acids. Expressed TCRB transcripts were sequenced after all isolated RNA was converted to cDNA. The protocol was immunoSEQ multiplex PCR, while the TCRdb copy is restricted to in-frame clones and leaves out a portion. The sample lists some 360,000 clones, about 10% occurring once. Naive, central memory, regulatory and stem cell-like memory cells within the CD4+ compartment were sorted using CD45RO/CCR7/CD25/CD127/CD95/CD27. The sequence came from a man younger than 40 with type 1 diabetes. This chain uses TRBV5-1 with TRBJ2-3; 9 bases line up with TRBD1. Sequencing used central memory CD4+ T cells from blood. The CDR3: CASRLAGTGTDTQYF. CDR3 DNA sequence: TGCGCCAGCAGACTTGCCGGGACAGGGACAGATACGCAGTATTTT.